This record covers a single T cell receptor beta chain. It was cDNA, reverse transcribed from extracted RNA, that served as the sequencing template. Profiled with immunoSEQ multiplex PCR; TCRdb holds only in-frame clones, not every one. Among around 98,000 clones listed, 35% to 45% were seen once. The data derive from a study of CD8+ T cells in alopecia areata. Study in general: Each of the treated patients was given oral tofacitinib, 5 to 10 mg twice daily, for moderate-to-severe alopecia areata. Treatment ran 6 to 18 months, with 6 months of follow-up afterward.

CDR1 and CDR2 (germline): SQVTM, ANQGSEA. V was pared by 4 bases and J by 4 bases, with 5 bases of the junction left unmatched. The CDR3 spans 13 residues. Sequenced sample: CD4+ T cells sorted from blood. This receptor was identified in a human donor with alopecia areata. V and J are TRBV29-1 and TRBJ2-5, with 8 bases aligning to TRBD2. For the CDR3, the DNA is TGCAGCGTTGGCCCCCGGGGGGGAGAGACCCAGTACTTC. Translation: CSVGPRGGETQYF.